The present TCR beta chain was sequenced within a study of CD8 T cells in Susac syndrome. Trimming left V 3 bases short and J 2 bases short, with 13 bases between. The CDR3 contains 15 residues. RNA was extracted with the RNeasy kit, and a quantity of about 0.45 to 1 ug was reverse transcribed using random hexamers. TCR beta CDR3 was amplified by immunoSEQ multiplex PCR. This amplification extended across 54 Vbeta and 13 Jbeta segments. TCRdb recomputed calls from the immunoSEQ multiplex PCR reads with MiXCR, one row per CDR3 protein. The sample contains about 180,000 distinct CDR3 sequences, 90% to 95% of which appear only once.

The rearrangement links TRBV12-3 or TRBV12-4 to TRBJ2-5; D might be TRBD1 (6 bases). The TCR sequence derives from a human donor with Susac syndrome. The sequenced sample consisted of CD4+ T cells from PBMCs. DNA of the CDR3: TGTGCCAGCAGTTTGCGTAAGGGGGTACAAGAGACCCAGTACTTC. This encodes CASSLRKGVQETQYF.